This is a list of T cell receptor beta chains from one sample in a study of cytomegalovirus exposure and HLA in healthy donors. Repertoires were generated with immunoSEQ multiplex PCR, while TCRdb's copy carries only in-frame clones and drops some. This repertoire shows under 300,000 clones, about 81% found once; its top ten account for approximately 8.4%. The sequencing input was PBMCs. The receptors shown here come from a woman between 55 and 75 years old in good health and CMV-seropositive. The CDR3 runs from the conserved cysteine through the conserved F or W. A D gene is named only where the DNA matches it firmly. Where a row states a size, it is once, few, many or the class of an expanded clone; other rows omit it.

J gene	clone size	D gene	V gene	CDR3 protein	CDR3 DNA
TRBJ1-5	NA	NA	TRBV2	CASSEDRVKHF	TGTGCCAGCAGTGAAGACAGGGTCAAACATTTT
TRBJ1-6	NA	NA	TRBV10-2	CASSEFNNRDSPLHF	TGCGCCAGCAGTGAGTTTAATAACCGAGATTCACCCCTCCACTTT
TRBJ2-4	few	NA	TRBV21-1	CASSTGAGTENIQYF	TGTGCCAGCAGCACCGGGGCCGGGACAGAAAACATTCAGTACTTC
TRBJ1-1	NA	NA	TRBV6-5	CASSYAGATEAFF	TGTGCCAGCAGTTACGCGGGGGCCACTGAAGCTTTCTTT
TRBJ1-2	few	TRBD1	TRBV7-3	CASSLRPGQGAYGYTF	TGTGCCAGCAGCTTAAGGCCCGGCCAGGGGGCATATGGCTACACCTTC
TRBJ1-5	once	NA	TRBV19	CASSTRAVASNQPQHF	TGTGCCAGTAGTACGAGGGCCGTTGCGAGCAATCAGCCCCAGCATTTT
TRBJ1-4	NA	NA	TRBV28	CASSGHGEGEKLFF	TGTGCCAGCAGTGGACATGGGGAAGGTGAAAAACTGTTTTTT
TRBJ1-1	few	NA	TRBV5-5	CASSSTGGYNTEAFF	TGTGCCAGCAGTAGTACAGGAGGGTATAACACTGAAGCTTTCTTT
TRBJ2-3	once	TRBD1	TRBV7-9	CASSSGQGGTDTQYF	TGTGCCAGCAGCTCCGGACAGGGGGGCACAGATACGCAGTATTTT
TRBJ2-3	NA	TRBD2	TRBV5-1	CASRQLASRSTDTQYF	TGCGCCAGCAGACAACTAGCGAGCCGTAGCACAGATACGCAGTATTTT
TRBJ2-1	NA	NA	TRBV29-1	CSVVFSSSYNEQFF	TGCAGCGTTGTTTTCTCCTCTTCCTACAATGAGCAGTTCTTC
TRBJ2-7	NA	TRBD1	TRBV6-4	CASSFGQVSSYEQYF	TGTGCCAGCAGTTTCGGACAGGTTAGCTCCTACGAGCAGTACTTC
TRBJ1-1	NA	TRBD1	TRBV5-1	CASSLRSGGTEAFF	TGCGCCAGCAGCTTGAGGTCAGGGGGTACTGAAGCTTTCTTT
TRBJ2-7	NA	NA	TRBV5-6	CASSRYYEQYF	TGTGCCAGCAGCCGCTACTACGAGCAGTACTTC
TRBJ2-3	NA	NA	TRBV19	CASGGRSSTDTQYF	TGTGCCAGTGGGGGCAGATCTAGCACAGATACGCAGTATTTT
TRBJ2-7	NA	NA	TRBV5-1	CASSLGQSPSYEQYF	TGCGCCAGCAGCTTGGGCCAGTCCCCCTCCTACGAGCAGTACTTC
TRBJ1-1	once	TRBD1	TRBV25-1	CASRTPGQSSEAFF	TGTGCCAGCAGGACTCCGGGACAGTCCTCTGAAGCTTTCTTT
TRBJ2-1	NA	TRBD2	TRBV4-2	CASSQDVAGGHERGFF	TGTGCCAGCAGCCAAGACGTAGCGGGAGGGCACGAAAGGGGGTTCTTC
TRBJ2-2	few	NA	TRBV6-1	CASIQLRYTGELFF	TGTGCCAGCATCCAATTACGGTACACCGGGGAGCTGTTTTTT
TRBJ1-3	few	TRBD1	TRBV6-6	CASSQATGTGGNTIYF	TGTGCCAGCAGTCAGGCGACCGGGACAGGGGGAAACACCATATATTTT
TRBJ1-1	few	NA	TRBV28	CASSAGRTEAFF	TGTGCCAGCAGTGCCGGGAGGACTGAAGCTTTCTTT
TRBJ1-1	NA	NA	TRBV6-4	CASSSGFNTEAFF	TGTGCCAGCTCCTCTGGCTTTAACACTGAAGCTTTCTTT
TRBJ2-7	NA	NA	TRBV29-1	CSVAVQAREQYF	TGCAGCGTTGCCGTACAAGCTAGGGAGCAGTACTTC
TRBJ2-3	NA	TRBD2	TRBV5-1	CASSLAIAGGWNTQYF	TGCGCCAGCAGCTTGGCCATTGCGGGAGGCTGGAATACGCAGTATTTT
TRBJ2-5	NA	NA	TRBV2	CASSAISRNPTEETQYF	TGTGCCAGCAGTGCGATTTCGAGAAACCCCACGGAGGAGACCCAGTACTTC
TRBJ2-3	NA	NA	TRBV28	CASSLLGTSTDTQYF	TGTGCCAGCAGTTTACTCGGGACTAGCACAGATACGCAGTATTTT
TRBJ2-1	NA	NA	TRBV5-6	CASNRGHNNEQFF	TGTGCCAGCAACCGCGGACATAACAATGAGCAGTTCTTC
TRBJ2-2	NA	TRBD2	TRBV7-6	CASSSRTSGSPGELFF	TGTGCCAGCAGCTCCCGGACTAGCGGGAGCCCCGGGGAGCTGTTTTTT
TRBJ1-3	NA	NA	TRBV10-3	CAIAPREADGNTIYF	TGTGCCATCGCCCCCCGGGAGGCTGACGGAAACACCATATATTTT
TRBJ2-7	NA	NA	TRBV9	CASSAGDGRYEQYF	TGTGCCAGCAGCGCCGGAGACGGCCGCTACGAGCAGTACTTC
TRBJ1-4	few	NA	TRBV5-4	CAGGRLGEKLFF	TGTGCCGGCGGGAGATTGGGTGAAAAACTGTTTTTT
TRBJ1-2	NA	TRBD1	TRBV5-6	CASSLRQGDGYTF	TGTGCCAGCAGCTTGCGACAGGGCGATGGCTACACCTTC
TRBJ1-3	NA	NA	TRBV19	CASSQAFSGNTIYF	TGTGCCAGTAGTCAGGCTTTCTCTGGAAACACCATATATTTT
TRBJ1-1	NA	NA	TRBV7-9	CASSPGLTAFF	TGTGCCAGCAGCCCAGGGCTGACCGCTTTCTTT
TRBJ1-5	few	NA	TRBV7-2	CASSLSISQPQHF	TGTGCCAGCAGCTTATCTATAAGTCAGCCCCAGCATTTT
TRBJ2-5	NA	TRBD2	TRBV7-9	CASGTGLAGGETQYF	TGTGCCAGCGGGACAGGTTTAGCGGGAGGTGAGACCCAGTACTTC
TRBJ2-2	NA	TRBD1	TRBV6-6	CASSYSQGARTGELFF	TGTGCCAGCAGTTACTCACAGGGGGCAAGGACCGGGGAGCTGTTTTTT
TRBJ1-1	NA	TRBD1	TRBV7-2	CASSFGTANTEAFF	TGTGCCAGCAGCTTTGGGACAGCAAACACTGAAGCTTTCTTT
TRBJ1-3	few	TRBD1	TRBV5-4	CASSQGLTGAGNTIYF	TGTGCCAGCAGCCAAGGCCTCACAGGGGCTGGAAACACCATATATTTT
TRBJ1-1	NA	NA	TRBV21-1	CASSRGTGGPRNTEAFF	TGTGCCAGCAGCAGAGGGACAGGGGGGCCGAGGAACACTGAAGCTTTCTTT
TRBJ1-3	NA	NA	TRBV5-1	CASMDISSGNTIYF	TGCGCCAGTATGGACATAAGCTCTGGAAACACCATATATTTT
TRBJ2-7	NA	NA	TRBV12-2	CASRPRRGREGSYEQYF	TGTGCAAGTCGCCCTAGGAGGGGGCGGGAGGGCTCCTACGAGCAGTACTTC
TRBJ1-1	NA	NA	TRBV29-1	CSALGRGATEAFF	TGCAGCGCCCTAGGGCGGGGTGCCACTGAAGCTTTCTTT
TRBJ2-7	NA	TRBD1	TRBV5-1	CASSQQGLHEQYF	TGCGCCAGCAGTCAACAGGGGTTGCACGAGCAGTACTTC
TRBJ2-1	NA	TRBD1	TRBV5-1	CASSLVQGAYNEQFF	TGCGCCAGCAGCTTGGTGCAGGGGGCATACAATGAGCAGTTCTTC
TRBJ2-3	NA	TRBD2	TRBV4-1	CASSPWTSGTDTQYF	TGCGCCAGCAGTCCTTGGACTAGCGGTACAGATACGCAGTATTTT
TRBJ1-4	NA	TRBD1	TRBV10-3	CAISSGTGNEKLFF	TGTGCCATCAGTTCCGGGACAGGGAATGAAAAACTGTTTTTT
TRBJ2-7	NA	TRBD1	TRBV5-1	CASSPTGYNEQYF	TGCGCCAGCAGCCCGACAGGGTACAACGAGCAGTACTTC
TRBJ1-1	NA	NA	TRBV19	CASSSTRRGASTEAFF	TGTGCCAGTAGTTCCACCCGGCGGGGGGCGAGCACTGAAGCTTTCTTT